These T cell receptor beta chains were read from a single sample in a study of Ad26.COV2.S vaccination and SARS-CoV-2 variants. Data came from immunoSEQ multiplex PCR; TCRdb stores just in-frame clones and leaves some out. Of around 300,000 clones in the sample, 80% to 90% were seen once. The material sequenced was peripheral blood, taken in a trial of Ad26.COV2.S vaccine versus placebo. The receptor set was obtained from a person between 18 and 59 years old who received the Ad26.COV2.S COVID-19 vaccine or a placebo. CDR3s include the opening cysteine and the closing phenylalanine or tryptophan. The D gene is left open where the match is weak. Where a row states a size, it is once, few, many or the class of an expanded clone; other rows omit it.

V gene: TRBV6-2/TRBV6-3
clone size: -
D gene: TRBD1
J gene: TRBJ1-4
CDR3 DNA: TGTGCCAGCAGTTCAGGGGGCCTAACTAATGAAAAACTGTTTTTT
CDR3 protein: CASSSGGLTNEKLFF

V gene: TRBV19
clone size: -
D gene: TRBD1
J gene: TRBJ1-1
CDR3 DNA: TGTGCCAGTAGTACTAGACAGGGGGATGAGAACACTGAAGCTTTCTTT
CDR3 protein: CASSTRQGDENTEAFF

V gene: TRBV19
clone size: -
D gene: -
J gene: TRBJ2-2
CDR3 DNA: TGTGCCAGTGGGCGTTCCGTAAACACCGGGGAGCTGTTTTTT
CDR3 protein: CASGRSVNTGELFF

V gene: TRBV5-1
clone size: once
D gene: -
J gene: TRBJ2-3
CDR3 DNA: TGCGCCAGCAGCCCCGCTTTGAGCTACCAGGATACGCAGTATTTT
CDR3 protein: CASSPALSYQDTQYF

V gene: TRBV18
clone size: -
D gene: TRBD1
J gene: TRBJ2-1
CDR3 DNA: TGTGCCAGCTCACCACCGACAGGGACTGAGCAGTTCTTC
CDR3 protein: CASSPPTGTEQFF

V gene: TRBV27
clone size: -
D gene: TRBD1
J gene: TRBJ1-1
CDR3 DNA: TGTGCCAGCAGGCTACTACGACAGGGCCCTGAAGCTTTCTTT
CDR3 protein: CASRLLRQGPEAFF

V gene: TRBV29-1
clone size: many
D gene: -
J gene: TRBJ1-1
CDR3 DNA: TGCAGCGTCCTCTCCAGATTGAACACTGAAGCTTTCTTT
CDR3 protein: CSVLSRLNTEAFF

V gene: TRBV4-3
clone size: -
D gene: -
J gene: TRBJ1-2
CDR3 DNA: TGCGCCAGCAGCCCACTCGGATGGGCGGACTATGGCTACACCTTC
CDR3 protein: CASSPLGWADYGYTF

V gene: TRBV7-9
clone size: -
D gene: -
J gene: TRBJ1-2
CDR3 DNA: TGTGCCAGCTTGCAGGGTGTTCGCTACACCTTC
CDR3 protein: CASLQGVRYTF

V gene: TRBV7-2
clone size: -
D gene: -
J gene: TRBJ2-1
CDR3 DNA: TGTGCCAGCAGCTTCGGCAGGAACTTCAATGAGCAGTTCTTC
CDR3 protein: CASSFGRNFNEQFF

V gene: TRBV28
clone size: -
D gene: -
J gene: TRBJ1-6
CDR3 DNA: TGTGCCAGCAACGAAGGGCCAAGAACCCCATATAATTCACCCCTCCACTTT
CDR3 protein: CASNEGPRTPYNSPLHF

V gene: TRBV7-9
clone size: -
D gene: TRBD1
J gene: TRBJ2-5
CDR3 DNA: TGTGCCAGCAGCTTAATGGGACAGGACCAAGAGACCCAGTACTTC
CDR3 protein: CASSLMGQDQETQYF

V gene: TRBV10-3
clone size: few
D gene: -
J gene: TRBJ1-5
CDR3 DNA: TGTGCCATAGCGGGTGTCAATCAGCCCCAGCATTTT
CDR3 protein: CAIAGVNQPQHF

V gene: TRBV7-9
clone size: -
D gene: TRBD1
J gene: TRBJ2-5
CDR3 DNA: TGTGCCAGCAGCCGAGGGACAGGGGAGCAAGAGACCCAGTACTTC
CDR3 protein: CASSRGTGEQETQYF

V gene: TRBV6-6
clone size: -
D gene: -
J gene: TRBJ2-4
CDR3 DNA: TGTGCCAGCAGTTCCTCGGGGACGGAAGCCAAAAACATTCAGTACTTC
CDR3 protein: CASSSSGTEAKNIQYF

V gene: TRBV6-6
clone size: -
D gene: TRBD1
J gene: TRBJ1-5
CDR3 DNA: TGTGCCAGCAGAGACAGGGAATTGGGGCCCCAGCATTTT
CDR3 protein: CASRDRELGPQHF

V gene: TRBV6-5
clone size: -
D gene: TRBD1
J gene: TRBJ2-7
CDR3 DNA: TGTGCCAGCAGGAGACAGGGCGGCGACGAGCAGTACTTC
CDR3 protein: CASRRQGGDEQYF

V gene: TRBV5-5
clone size: -
D gene: -
J gene: TRBJ1-1
CDR3 DNA: TGTGCCAGCAGCTTGGCCACCCTGAACACTGAAGCTTTCTTT
CDR3 protein: CASSLATLNTEAFF

V gene: TRBV6-6
clone size: -
D gene: -
J gene: TRBJ1-2
CDR3 DNA: TGTGCCAGCAGTTACGTGAGAGACCAGGGCTACACCTTC
CDR3 protein: CASSYVRDQGYTF

V gene: TRBV5-5
clone size: -
D gene: TRBD1
J gene: TRBJ1-1
CDR3 DNA: TGTGCCAGCAGCCCGAGGGACAGGGGAAAGAACACTGAAGCTTTCTTT
CDR3 protein: CASSPRDRGKNTEAFF

V gene: TRBV10-3
clone size: -
D gene: TRBD1
J gene: TRBJ1-1
CDR3 DNA: TGTGCCATCACCCGAGGGGGGGCAGGGGGCACTGAAGCTTTCTTT
CDR3 protein: CAITRGGAGGTEAFF

V gene: TRBV18
clone size: -
D gene: TRBD1
J gene: TRBJ2-7
CDR3 DNA: TGTGCCAGCTCACCACTAGGCGGGACAGGGATAAGGAACGAGCAGTACTTC
CDR3 protein: CASSPLGGTGIRNEQYF

V gene: TRBV29-1
clone size: -
D gene: -
J gene: TRBJ1-1
CDR3 DNA: TGCAGCGTTGAAGAATACCGAGCCGGGGGTAGCACTGAAGCTTTCTTT
CDR3 protein: CSVEEYRAGGSTEAFF

V gene: TRBV4-3
clone size: -
D gene: -
J gene: TRBJ1-1
CDR3 DNA: TGCGCCAGCAGCCAAGAGACGGGGACCCCTCGAACTTTCTTT
CDR3 protein: CASSQETGTPRTFF

V gene: TRBV20-1
clone size: -
D gene: -
J gene: TRBJ1-2
CDR3 DNA: TGCAGTGCTCTAAACTATGGCTACACCTTC
CDR3 protein: CSALNYGYTF

V gene: TRBV19
clone size: -
D gene: -
J gene: TRBJ2-1
CDR3 DNA: TGTGCCAGTAGTCCGCTGGATAAAGTTTACAATGAGCAGTTCTTC
CDR3 protein: CASSPLDKVYNEQFF

V gene: TRBV3-1/TRBV3-2
clone size: -
D gene: -
J gene: TRBJ2-1
CDR3 DNA: TGTGCCAGCAGCCAATACGGACAGACTCCTCACAATGAGCAGTTCTTC
CDR3 protein: CASSQYGQTPHNEQFF

V gene: TRBV29-1
clone size: once
D gene: TRBD1
J gene: TRBJ1-2
CDR3 DNA: TGCAGCGTTGAATGGACAGGGACTGGCTACACCTTC
CDR3 protein: CSVEWTGTGYTF

V gene: TRBV5-4
clone size: -
D gene: TRBD2
J gene: TRBJ2-3
CDR3 DNA: TGTGCCAGCAGCGTCTGGGAGGGAACAGATACGCAGTATTTT
CDR3 protein: CASSVWEGTDTQYF

V gene: TRBV19
clone size: -
D gene: -
J gene: TRBJ2-2
CDR3 DNA: TGTGCCAGTATAAGGACAGCGAACACCGGGGAGCTGTTTTTT
CDR3 protein: CASIRTANTGELFF

V gene: TRBV6-5
clone size: -
D gene: -
J gene: TRBJ2-1
CDR3 DNA: TGTGCCAGCAGTTGGGGTAATGAGCAGTTCTTC
CDR3 protein: CASSWGNEQFF

V gene: TRBV9
clone size: -
D gene: -
J gene: TRBJ1-2
CDR3 DNA: TGTGCCAGCAGCCCCCTCGCGGGGTCTGGCTATGGCTACACCTTC
CDR3 protein: CASSPLAGSGYGYTF

V gene: TRBV5-1
clone size: -
D gene: -
J gene: TRBJ1-1
CDR3 DNA: TGCGCCAGCAGCTTGAAGGGGATGAACACTGAAGCTTTCTTT
CDR3 protein: CASSLKGMNTEAFF

V gene: TRBV27
clone size: -
D gene: TRBD1
J gene: TRBJ1-1
CDR3 DNA: TGTGCCAGCAGTGGAACAGGGGTCGTCGACACTGAAGCTTTCTTT
CDR3 protein: CASSGTGVVDTEAFF

V gene: TRBV6-5
clone size: once
D gene: -
J gene: TRBJ1-6
CDR3 DNA: TGTGCCAGCAGATCACAAGAGACTTCACCCCTCCACTTT
CDR3 protein: CASRSQETSPLHF

V gene: TRBV7-9
clone size: few
D gene: TRBD2
J gene: TRBJ2-3
CDR3 DNA: TGTGCCAGCAGCGCCGGGACTATCTACACAGATACGCAGTATTTT
CDR3 protein: CASSAGTIYTDTQYF

V gene: TRBV9
clone size: once
D gene: -
J gene: TRBJ2-7
CDR3 DNA: TGTGCCAGCAGCGTAGTGGACACGGGGGAGCAGTACTTC
CDR3 protein: CASSVVDTGEQYF

V gene: TRBV10-3
clone size: -
D gene: TRBD1
J gene: TRBJ1-4
CDR3 DNA: TGTGCCATCAGTGATAAACAGGGGAGTTCTAATGAAAAACTGTTTTTT
CDR3 protein: CAISDKQGSSNEKLFF

V gene: TRBV10-1
clone size: -
D gene: -
J gene: TRBJ1-1
CDR3 DNA: TGCGCCAGCAGTGGGGCACAGTTTGAAGCTTTCTTT
CDR3 protein: CASSGAQFEAFF

V gene: TRBV12-3/TRBV12-4
clone size: -
D gene: -
J gene: TRBJ1-4
CDR3 DNA: TGTGCCAGCAGCACTCAAGAAAAACTGTTTTTT
CDR3 protein: CASSTQEKLFF

V gene: TRBV6-5
clone size: -
D gene: TRBD2
J gene: TRBJ2-4
CDR3 DNA: TGTGCCAGCGGGGTTGGGGGGGACATTCAGTACTTC
CDR3 protein: CASGVGGDIQYF

V gene: TRBV5-1
clone size: -
D gene: TRBD1
J gene: TRBJ1-1
CDR3 DNA: TGCGCCAGCAGCTTGGCAGGGGGTCCGAACACTGAAGCTTTCTTT
CDR3 protein: CASSLAGGPNTEAFF

V gene: TRBV21-1
clone size: -
D gene: -
J gene: TRBJ2-5
CDR3 DNA: TGTGCCAGCAGCAAAGCCCGGACAGGCTCTCAGGTCCTGGAGACCCAGTACTTC
CDR3 protein: CASSKARTGSQVLETQYF

V gene: TRBV5-8
clone size: -
D gene: TRBD2
J gene: TRBJ2-5
CDR3 DNA: TGTGCCAGCAGCCGAACTAGCGGGGGGCCGGGAGAGACCCAGTACTTC
CDR3 protein: CASSRTSGGPGETQYF

V gene: TRBV4-1
clone size: -
D gene: -
J gene: TRBJ1-5
CDR3 DNA: TGCGCCAGCAGCCAAGGACATAGCAATCAGCCCCAGCATTTT
CDR3 protein: CASSQGHSNQPQHF

V gene: TRBV4-1
clone size: -
D gene: TRBD1
J gene: TRBJ1-1
CDR3 DNA: TGCGCCAGCAGCCAAGTTTCGGGACAGTTCCTCATGAACACTGAAGCTTTCTTT
CDR3 protein: CASSQVSGQFLMNTEAFF

V gene: TRBV24-1
clone size: -
D gene: -
J gene: TRBJ1-4
CDR3 DNA: TGTGCCACCAGTGATCCGCGTGTGGGGAATGAAAAACTGTTTTTT
CDR3 protein: CATSDPRVGNEKLFF